This entry lists 14 T cell receptor beta chains sequenced from one sample in a study of tissue T cells after allogeneic stem cell transplantation. The data were produced by immunoSEQ multiplex PCR, yet TCRdb's version contains in-frame clones alone and is incomplete. Seen here are 8,000 or so clones, roughly 79% observed once, and the top ten hold 14%. The sample here was skin, taken at autopsy. The receptors derive from an older male patient with steroid-refractory graft-versus-host disease after an allogeneic stem cell transplant. Some T cells may be transferred from the graft donor.

The chain employs TRBV2 and TRBJ2-2; 14 nucleotides align to TRBD2. Trimming cost V 6 bases and J 5 bases; bases outside gene matches: 8. This CDR3 contains 17 residues. CDR1 and CDR2 from the germline V gene are SNHLY and FYNNEI. CDR3 DNA sequence: TGTGCCAGCAGCCAAAAGACTAGCGGGGGGGCAACCGGGGAGCTGTTTTTT. The encoded protein is CASSQKTSGGATGELFF.

This chain uses TRBV6-5 with TRBJ1-3, with 8 bases matching TRBD1. Germline V gene sequence: CDR1 MNHEY, CDR2 SVGAGI. The CDR3 totals 14 residues. Unmatched junction bases numbered 7, after V lost 4 bases and J lost 8 bases. The CDR3 DNA reads TGTGCCAGCAGTTCGGACAGGGCGGCGGACACCATATATTTT. Translated: CASSSDRAADTIYF.

Judged by abundance, this clone is large. This chain uses TRBV28 with TRBJ1-6; D gene uncertain. The germline gives CDR1 MDHEN, CDR2 SYDVKM. The CDR3 covers 12 residues. The V end was cut by 8 bases, the J end by 8 bases, with 10 bases between. The CDR3, as DNA: TGTGCCAGCTCTAGGACGGATTCACCCCTCCACTTT. Amino acids: CASSRTDSPLHF.

The chain carries TRBV7-8 and TRBJ1-1; D is ambiguous. The CDR3 consists of 13 residues. V lost 0 bases and J 7 bases, leaving 9 bases between the germline ends. CDR1 and CDR2 from the germline V gene are SGHVS and FQNEAQ. The CDR3 DNA reads as TGTGCCAGCAGCTTAGCGTCGGACCTTGAAGCTTTCTTT. Translation: CASSLASDLEAFF.

The rearrangement links TRBV5-6 to TRBJ2-7; possibly TRBD1 for D (6 bases). The germline V gene has CDR1 SGHDT and CDR2 YYEEEE. There are 13 residues in the CDR3. Trimming stripped 2 bases from V and 6 bases from J, with 12 bases between. The CDR3 DNA sequence: TGTGCCAGCAGCTTACGACAGGTTAGCGAGCAGTACTTC. Its protein is CASSLRQVSEQYF. The whole variable domain, filled in from reference TRBV5-6 and TRBJ2-7, reads DAGVTQSPTHLIKTRGQQVTLRCSPKSGHDTVSWYQQALGQGPQFIFQYYEEEERQRGNFPDRFSGHQFPNYSSELNVNALLLGDSALYLCASSLRQVSEQYFGPGTRLTVT.

The CDR3 reads CAISESIGAQETQYF. CDR3 bases: TGTGCCATCAGTGAGTCGATAGGGGCCCAAGAGACCCAGTACTTC. The chain has TRBV10-3 and TRBJ2-5; a weak D match, TRBD1 (5 bases). This CDR3 contains 15 residues. V was trimmed by 0 bases and J by 1 base, leaving 9 bases between them. Germline V lookup: CDR1 ENHRY, CDR2 SYGVKD.

The gene calls are TRBV30 and TRBJ1-1, with a weak D call TRBD1 (6 bases). Germline V gene sequence: CDR1 GTSNPN, CDR2 SVGIG (reference sequence). Trimming removed 3 bases from V and 5 bases from J, with 13 bases in between. The CDR3 is made up of 13 amino acids. The CDR3 region has the DNA TGTGCCTGGAGCCTTCAGGGGCAGACTGAAGCTTTCTTT. This gives the protein CAWSLQGQTEAFF.

The V gene is TRBV16, the J gene TRBJ1-3, with D tentatively TRBD1 (6 bases). Per the germline V gene, CDR1 is KGHSY and CDR2 is FQNENV. The CDR3 length is 16 residues. V lost 0 bases and J 4 bases, leaving 13 bases between the germline ends. In DNA form, the CDR3 reads TGTGCCAGCAGCCAATCCATACCAGGGGAAGGAAACACCATATATTTT. Its protein is CASSQSIPGEGNTIYF.

V and J are TRBV5-6 and TRBJ1-1; the match to TRBD1 covers 7 bases. CDR1 SGHDT and CDR2 YYEEEE come from the germline V gene. The V segment lost 7 bases and the J segment 1 base; nucleotides outside the gene matches: 7. The CDR3 runs to 14 residues. The chain's CDR3 is CASGRGLGNTEAFF. CDR3 bases: TGTGCCAGCGGGAGGGGGCTCGGGAACACTGAAGCTTTCTTT.

This chain joins TRBV13 and TRBJ2-7; 11 nucleotides align to TRBD2. The junction had 10 bases not matched to a gene; V was cut back by 5 bases and J by 4 bases. This CDR3 spans 16 amino acids. Germline loops: CDR1 PRHDT, CDR2 FYEKMQ (reference sequence). CDR3 sequence: CASSPLTSGGEYEQYF. The CDR3 DNA reads as TGTGCCAGCAGCCCTCTTACTAGCGGGGGAGAATACGAGCAGTACTTC. Looking up the rest from reference TRBV13 and TRBJ2-7 gives the full variable domain: AAGVIQSPRHLIKEKRETATLKCYPIPRHDTVYWYQQGPGQDPQFLISFYEKMQSDKGSIPDRFSAQQFSDYHSELNMSSLELGDSALYFCASSPLTSGGEYEQYFGPGTRLTVT.

As to this clone: Sequence at one end of the junction differs from germline and may be a read error. This chain connects TRBV11-2 to TRBJ1-2; TRBD1 matches 11 bases. The CDR3 has 13 amino acids. Germline CDR1 SGHAT, CDR2 FQNNGV. Here the CDR3 reads CASSLEPGTGGFF. CDR3 nucleotide sequence: TGTGCCAGCAGCCTTGAGCCCGGGACAGGGGGTTTCTTC.

V usage is TRBV28 and J usage is TRBJ2-2; possibly TRBD1 for D (5 bases). The CDR3 is 15 residues long. CDR1 is MDHEN and CDR2 is SYDVKM in the germline V gene. V was cut by 7 bases and J by 6 bases, with 18 bases left in between. In DNA, the CDR3 is TGTGCCAGCACGATACAAGGGGCCCCCGCCGGGGAGCTGTTTTTT. Protein product: CASTIQGAPAGELFF.

The chain couples TRBV28 to TRBJ2-7; D might be TRBD2 (6 bases). The V end lost 5 bases, the J end lost 6 bases, and 17 bases lay between the germline ends. The CDR3 has 14 amino acids. Germline V gene lookup returns CDR1 MDHEN and CDR2 SYDVKM. The CDR3 sequence: CASSPRTEGTEQYF. The DNA for the CDR3 is TGTGCCAGCAGTCCCCGGACGGAGGGAACCGAGCAGTACTTC.

This chain joins TRBV7-9 and TRBJ1-3, with 8 bases aligning to TRBD1. This CDR3 region has 16 residues. Per the germline V gene, CDR1 is SEHNR and CDR2 is FQNEAQ (reference sequence). Trimming cost V 1 base and J 4 bases; bases outside gene matches: 6. CDR3 in amino acids: CASSLEGQGAGNTIYF. As DNA, the CDR3 is TGTGCCAGCAGCTTAGAAGGACAGGGAGCCGGAAACACCATATATTTT.